This T cell receptor (beta chain) was sequenced for a study of neurological immune-mediated disorders (dated by TCRdb to the late 2010s). For the study in its entirety: Among the roughly 35 multiple sclerosis patients, relapsing-remitting MS accounted for around 30 and secondary progressive MS accounted for 3. Alongside PBMC samples, the set of about 100 TCR-beta libraries contained longitudinal samples, technical triplicates, and paired CD4+ and CD8+ T-cell subsets that had been sorted. Using UMI-based sequencing, the study compared peripheral blood TCR-beta repertoires from patients with HTLV-I-associated myelopathy (HAM/TSP), patients with multiple sclerosis, and healthy controls. The cohort comprised roughly 69 subjects: about 14 HAM/TSP patients, approximately 34 multiple sclerosis patients and approximately 20 healthy controls.

Unsorted PBMC libraries were generated from 2 million PBMCs stored in RNAlater at -80 °C until RNA extraction. Multiple sclerosis patients were enrolled in a US clinical protocol under which disease progression was evaluated by magnetic resonance imaging. Peripheral blood was subjected to Ficoll-Hypaque density gradient centrifugation to isolate PBMCs, which were then cryopreserved in liquid nitrogen. At least ten counts were recorded for this clonotype. What this receptor recognizes is not known. No base-level quality is on record; no much larger clone is a single base apart. Study-wide conclusions, independent of this receptor: TCR clonal expansion was highest in HAM/TSP patients and lowest in MS patients, with MS patients falling below even healthy controls. The MS cluster showed no association with clinical or MRI features, and the authors stated that larger cohorts are needed. Repertoires from 18 of 34 MS patients were grouped by phylogenetic analysis into a cluster of related CDR3 sequences, suggesting a possible repertoire-level signature. No identical CDR3 amino acid sequences were found to be shared among expanded clones across subjects, suggesting that TCR-beta repertoires were private in all groups.

cDNA synthesis used template-switch 5'RACE with a primer carrying a 10-nucleotide random unique molecular identifier tagging each TCR transcript. Each sequencing run produced over 160 million TCR-beta sequences covering 15-18 subjects. Total RNA was extracted with the RNeasy kit. Using the KAPA Real-time Library Amplification kit, TCR-beta VDJ regions were amplified with primers for the TCR constant region and the 5'RACE anchor. A first PCR added sample indexes and Illumina adaptors, and a second PCR then raised library yield. After Ampure bead purification, the TCR product of roughly 650 bp was size-selected on a 2% E-gel SizeSelection system. Library quality was checked on a Bioanalyzer, concentration was measured with Qubit, and libraries were quantified with the Kapa Library Quantification kit before pooling. Libraries were sequenced paired-end 2 x 150 bp on an Illumina HiSeq 2500. To increase sequence diversity, about 23-30% phiX was spiked into each library pool. Regarding the original processing steps: Quality-filtered reads were processed with the UMI-based MiGEC pipeline, and over 80% of raw TCR sequences were removed by the MiGEC pipeline during error correction. VDJ genes were aligned to IMGT germline references, and clonotypes were defined by unique CDR3 amino acid sequence plus V-J genes. VDJtools evaluated clonal expansion, Shannon diversity and CDR3 relatedness (CalcPairwiseDistances, ClusterSamples); CLCbio workbench built phylogenetic trees. A clone was classed as expanded if it had 8 or more unique UMIs, a cutoff based on coefficient-of-variation modelling across technical triplicates. Starting from the raw public reads, TCRdb applied fastp trimming at Q25, assembled clones with MiXCR and retained in-frame beta chains. All rows with the same CDR3 protein become a single entry with the most common DNA and genes. The V and J calls were not made by the authors but by TCRdb's processing. The sample table records around 53,000 distinct CDR3 sequences; 4% to 5.5% of these occur just once. Of the sample, about 3% is held by the ten largest clones.

The germline V gene gives CDR1 as SGHTA and CDR2 as FQGTGA. The CDR3 covers 16 residues, taking in both the cysteine and the phenylalanine. Just the 48-base CDR3 DNA is kept, in frame starting at base 1. Relative to germline, V is missing 1 base and J is missing 4 bases, with 8 bases of the junction outside any gene match. This clonotype was sampled from a middle-aged man with multiple sclerosis. Sequenced material: PBMCs. The chain links TRBV7-3 with TRBJ2-3; 7 central bases correspond to TRBD2. The DNA sequence is as follows: TGTGCCAGCAGCTTAAGGCCTGGCGGGAGAGCAGATACGCAGTATTTT. Its product reads: CASSLRPGGRADTQYF.